The clone carrying this T cell receptor beta chain was detected a few times. Its specificity is not known. This entry comes from a study of graft-versus-host responses after intestinal transplantation. Study-wide context: Every recipient underwent anti-thymocyte globulin induction, then tacrolimus and steroids for roughly 3 years. Study outcomes and limitations: Researchers found GvH clones in recipient marrow, and some showed up first in ileum or blood.

J lost 4 bases, V lost 0 bases, and 0 bases had no gene match. Germline values: CDR1 SGHRS, CDR2 YFSETQ. This CDR3 has 15 amino acids. Produced via immunoSEQ multiplex PCR; TCRdb's table is partial and in-frame only. Of roughly 69,000 clones in the sample, roughly 90% are singletons; the top ten hold around 7.1%. The sequenced sample was bone marrow, obtained approximately 100 weeks after intestinal transplantation. This receptor was identified in a human patient who received an intestinal transplant, so some T cells may come from the graft donor. The rearrangement joins TRBV5-1 to TRBJ2-2; 10 nucleotides line up with TRBD2. The CDR3 coding sequence is TGCGCCAGCAGCTTGGGACTAGCGGGCACCGGGGAGCTGTTTTTT. Residues: CASSLGLAGTGELFF.